One sample yielded the 5 T cell receptor beta chains listed below, sequenced in a study of PD-1 blockade in classical Hodgkin lymphoma. This sample's time point: cycle 4 day 1 (C4D1), after five to seven weeks of nivolumab. Every patient experienced relapse after autologous stem cell transplantation, and brentuximab vedotin exposure varied. The table came from immunoSEQ multiplex PCR; TCRdb's copy has only in-frame clones and leaves some out. The sample holds tens of thousands of clones, roughly 85% seen once. Sequencing used peripheral blood mononuclear cells (PBMCs), obtained before the fourth cycle of nivolumab. The receptors were gathered from a human donor with classical Hodgkin lymphoma.

This clone was counted between two and nine times. Written as DNA, the CDR3 is TGTGCCACCAGCAAATTGGGAAGTGCCCAGGAGCCCCAGCATTTT. Protein sequence: CATSKLGSAQEPQHF. V is TRBV15 and J is TRBJ1-5; D unclear. This CDR3 spans 15 amino acids. V was shortened by 4 bases and J by 8 bases, with 18 bases between the two germline ends. Germline lookup yields CDR1 LNHNV and CDR2 YYDKDF (reference sequence).

The V and J genes are TRBV5-1 and TRBJ1-1, with 8 bases lining up with TRBD1. The length of the CDR3 is 15 residues. Germline CDR1 and CDR2: SGHRS and YFSETQ. Trimming took 4 bases from V and 1 from J; bases not matched to a gene: 6. As DNA, the CDR3 is TGCGCCAGCAGCGGTGGGACAGGACAGAACACTGAAGCTTTCTTT. Translation: CASSGGTGQNTEAFF.

The V and J genes are TRBV30 and TRBJ1-6, with 7 bases identical to TRBD1. The CDR3 has 13 residues. The junction had 7 bases not matched to a gene; V was cut back by 6 bases and J by 8 bases. Per germline, CDR1 GTSNPN and CDR2 SVGIG (reference sequence). DNA for the CDR3: TGTGCCTGCCCCGGGACAGACGATTCACCCCTCCACTTT. It yields the protein CACPGTDDSPLHF.

The table lists this clone with a count of one. The chain recombines TRBV7-8 with TRBJ1-5; 9 nucleotides line up with TRBD1. Unmatched junction bases numbered 9, after V lost 1 base and J lost 2 bases. The CDR3 is 18 amino acids. Per germline, CDR1 SGHVS and CDR2 FQNEAQ. Written as DNA, the CDR3 is TGTGCCAGCAGCTTAGACTTACAGGGGGCAGCGGGCAATCAGCCCCAGCATTTT. It yields the protein CASSLDLQGAAGNQPQHF.

The chain employs TRBV7-2 and TRBJ1-5; 9 nucleotides line up with TRBD1. Germline CDR1 is SGHTA and CDR2 is FQGNSA. CDR3 length equals 15 residues. V lost 5 bases and J lost 9; bases outside the gene matches: 11. CDR3 region: CASSRGTGWGVPQHF. Here the CDR3 DNA reads TGTGCCAGCAGCAGGGGGACAGGGTGGGGAGTGCCCCAGCATTTT.